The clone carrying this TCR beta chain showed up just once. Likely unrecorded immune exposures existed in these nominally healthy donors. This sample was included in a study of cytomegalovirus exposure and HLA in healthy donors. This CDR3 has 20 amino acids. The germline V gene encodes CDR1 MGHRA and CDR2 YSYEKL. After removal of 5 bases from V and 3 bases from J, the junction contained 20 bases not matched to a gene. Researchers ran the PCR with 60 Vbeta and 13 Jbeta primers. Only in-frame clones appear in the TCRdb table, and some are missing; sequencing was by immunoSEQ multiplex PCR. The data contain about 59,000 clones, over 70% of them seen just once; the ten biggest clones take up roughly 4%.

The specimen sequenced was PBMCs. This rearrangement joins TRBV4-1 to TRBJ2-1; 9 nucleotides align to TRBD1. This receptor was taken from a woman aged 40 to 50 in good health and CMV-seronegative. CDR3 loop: CASSEATGGMMMAVYNEQFF. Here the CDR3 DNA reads TGCGCCAGCAGCGAGGCGACAGGGGGTATGATGATGGCCGTCTACAATGAGCAGTTCTTC.